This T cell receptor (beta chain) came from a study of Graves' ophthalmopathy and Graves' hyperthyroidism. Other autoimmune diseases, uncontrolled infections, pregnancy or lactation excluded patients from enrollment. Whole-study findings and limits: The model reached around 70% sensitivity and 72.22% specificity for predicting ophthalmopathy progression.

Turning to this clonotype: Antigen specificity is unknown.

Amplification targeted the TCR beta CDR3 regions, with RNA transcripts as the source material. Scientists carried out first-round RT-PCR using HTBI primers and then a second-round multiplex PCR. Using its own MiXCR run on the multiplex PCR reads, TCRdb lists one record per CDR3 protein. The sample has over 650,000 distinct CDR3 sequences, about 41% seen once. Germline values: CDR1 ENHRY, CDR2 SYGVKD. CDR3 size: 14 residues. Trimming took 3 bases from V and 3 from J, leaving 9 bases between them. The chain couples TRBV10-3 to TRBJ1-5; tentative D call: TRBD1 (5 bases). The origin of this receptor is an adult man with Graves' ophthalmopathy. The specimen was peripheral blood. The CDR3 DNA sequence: TGTGCCATCAGTGATCAGGGAACCAATCAGCCCCAGCATTTT. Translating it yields CAISDQGTNQPQHF.